Listed below are T cell receptor beta chains from one sample, sequenced in a study of cytomegalovirus exposure and HLA in healthy donors. Some clones are missing from TCRdb's copy, which holds only in-frame ones; the method was immunoSEQ multiplex PCR. The sample gives about 110,000 clones, around 78% of which show up once; 5.6% is in the top ten. The sequenced sample was PBMCs. All receptors derive from a male donor in good health and CMV-seronegative. The CDR3 runs from the conserved cysteine through the conserved F or W. A D gene is named only where the DNA matches it firmly. Rows give clone size only sometimes, using once, few, many, or a class for an expanded clone.

len | j_gene | v_gene | d_gene | abundance | CDR3nt | CDR3aa
14 | TRBJ2-2 | TRBV5-4 | TRBD1 | few | TGTGCCAGCAGCCGGGACAGTTACACCGGGGAGCTGTTTTTT | CASSRDSYTGELFF
11 | TRBJ2-1 | TRBV28 | - | - | TGTGCCAGCAGTTTCAGATATGAGCAGTTCTTC | CASSFRYEQFF
15 | TRBJ2-7 | TRBV5-1 | TRBD1 | - | TGCGCCAGCAGCCCGGCGCCGACAGGGATTGGCGAGCAGTACTTC | CASSPAPTGIGEQYF
12 | TRBJ1-1 | TRBV6-1 | - | many | TGTGCCACCACAGTTCGTCCCACTGAAGCTTTCTTT | CATTVRPTEAFF
13 | TRBJ2-3 | TRBV27 | TRBD1 | - | TGTGCCAGCCTACAGGGGGGCACAGATACGCAGTATTTT | CASLQGGTDTQYF
14 | TRBJ2-7 | TRBV27 | TRBD1 | - | TGTGCCAGCAAACCGGGACAGGGCGTCTACGAGCAGTACTTC | CASKPGQGVYEQYF
19 | TRBJ1-1 | TRBV12-5 | TRBD1 | - | TGTGCTAGTGGTTTAGGAGGACAGGGGGTCCCTGTTAGGAACACTGAAGCTTTCTTT | CASGLGGQGVPVRNTEAFF
16 | TRBJ2-1 | TRBV7-8 | TRBD2 | - | TGTGCCAGCAGCTCGGGACTAGCGGGATTTGGGAATGAGCAGTTCTTC | CASSSGLAGFGNEQFF
16 | TRBJ2-5 | TRBV5-4 | TRBD2 | - | TGTGCCAGCAGCCCCGGGGGGGGGAAAGGACAAGAGACCCAGTACTTC | CASSPGGGKGQETQYF
14 | TRBJ1-5 | TRBV27 | TRBD1 | once | TGTGCCAGCAGCTCGACAGGGGGCAATCAGCCCCAGCATTTT | CASSSTGGNQPQHF
13 | TRBJ2-5 | TRBV7-3 | - | once | TGTGCCAGCAGCCCACAGGGTGGGGAGACCCAGTACTTC | CASSPQGGETQYF
17 | TRBJ2-7 | TRBV5-4 | TRBD2 | once | TGTGCCAGCAGCCTCCTACTAGCGGGAGGGAACTCCTACGAGCAGTACTTC | CASSLLLAGGNSYEQYF
15 | TRBJ1-4 | TRBV5-1 | - | - | TGCGCCAGCAGCTTGGCCAGGGCAACTAATGAAAAACTGTTTTTT | CASSLARATNEKLFF
14 | TRBJ2-1 | TRBV5-4 | TRBD1 | - | TGTGCCAGCAGCCCCCAGGACAGGGTCAATGAGCAGTTCTTC | CASSPQDRVNEQFF
13 | TRBJ2-7 | TRBV6-5 | TRBD2 | - | TGTGCCAGCAGAAGCGGGAGAATCAACGAGCAGTACTTC | CASRSGRINEQYF
11 | TRBJ1-1 | TRBV20-1 | - | - | TGCAGTGCTAGAGATAGGACAGAAGCTTTCTTT | CSARDRTEAFF
17 | TRBJ2-3 | TRBV28 | TRBD1 | once | TGTGCCAGCAGTTCGGCGGGACAGGGCAGGGGCACAGATACGCAGTATTTT | CASSSAGQGRGTDTQYF
15 | TRBJ2-3 | TRBV7-3 | TRBD2 | - | TGTGCCAGCAGCTCTCCGGGACTAGCGACAGATACGCAGTATTTT | CASSSPGLATDTQYF
15 | TRBJ2-1 | TRBV19 | - | - | TGTGCCAGTAGTATTAGCTCGGAGGGAATCGATGAGCAGTTCTTC | CASSISSEGIDEQFF
12 | TRBJ1-2 | TRBV29-1 | TRBD1 | - | TGCAGCGCGGCGGGACAGAACTATGGCTACACCTTC | CSAAGQNYGYTF
17 | TRBJ1-2 | TRBV28 | - | - | TGTGCCAGCAGAGGATATCGCACTCAGGAGGCTAACTATGGCTACACCTTC | CASRGYRTQEANYGYTF
15 | TRBJ2-7 | TRBV11-2 | - | - | TGTGCCAGCAGCCTAAGTGAGGCGGGGAAATACGAGCAGTACTTC | CASSLSEAGKYEQYF
16 | TRBJ2-7 | TRBV7-8 | - | - | TGTGCCAGCAGCTTACAAGGACTCTATAGCTCCTACGAGCAGTACTTC | CASSLQGLYSSYEQYF
14 | TRBJ2-7 | TRBV5-6 | - | - | TGTGCCAGCAGCTATCGAGCGGAAGCCTACGAGCAGTACTTC | CASSYRAEAYEQYF
17 | TRBJ2-2 | TRBV10-3 | TRBD2 | - | TGTGCCATCAGTCTAGCGGGACACTTGGCGGGCACCGGGGAGCTGTTTTTT | CAISLAGHLAGTGELFF
13 | TRBJ2-1 | TRBV2 | TRBD1 | - | TGTGCCAGCAGGAGGACAGGGGGCAATGAGCAGTTCTTC | CASRRTGGNEQFF
14 | TRBJ1-2 | TRBV30 | - | - | TGTGCCTGGAGTAGGGGCCAGGCCAGGAATGGCTACACCTTC | CAWSRGQARNGYTF
13 | TRBJ2-5 | TRBV5-1 | - | - | TGCGCCAGCAGCTTCGTTAGCGCCGAGACCCAGTACTTC | CASSFVSAETQYF
15 | TRBJ1-1 | TRBV28 | - | - | TGTGCCAGCAGTTTAGAGACCGGGAAGAGGACTGAAGCTTTCTTT | CASSLETGKRTEAFF
13 | TRBJ2-1 | TRBV9 | TRBD2 | - | TGTGCCAGCAGCGGTACTAGCGTTGGTGAGCAGTTCTTC | CASSGTSVGEQFF
17 | TRBJ2-5 | TRBV10-1 | TRBD2 | - | TGCGCCAGCAGTGAGTTTCCAGCGGGAGGGATAGGAGAGACCCAGTACTTC | CASSEFPAGGIGETQYF